Given below is one T cell receptor beta chain in context. This sample is drawn from a study of blood T cell repertoires in COVID-19. Study in general: Some COVID-19 samples were acute and others convalescent; all came from the United States, Italy and Spain. From T cells, B-cell-depleted T cells, or PBMCs came the material, which was cDNA or gDNA.

Germline CDR1 SGHDT, CDR2 YYEEEE. The CDR3 is 15 residues long. With 2 bases removed from V and 1 base from J, the gap between germline ends came to 11 bases. Original analysis: The assay estimated nucleated cells by amplifying reference gene primers. The repertoire was sequenced with immunoSEQ multiplex PCR; TCRdb's copy has only in-frame clones and lacks some. From that table come the V and J calls and clone size; the DNA was used to work out D and trimming. Here the sample spans about 250,000 clones, 80% to 85% being singletons. The receptor was derived from a man aged 45-60 years with active or convalescent COVID-19. The gene calls are TRBV5-6 and TRBJ2-3, with D possibly being TRBD2 (6 bases). The sample comprised peripheral blood. CDR3 nucleotides: TGTGCCAGCAGCTTTGCGGGACTCCGCACAGATACGCAGTATTTT. Translated: CASSFAGLRTDTQYF. Drawing the rest from reference TRBV5-6 and TRBJ2-3, the complete variable domain is DAGVTQSPTHLIKTRGQQVTLRCSPKSGHDTVSWYQQALGQGPQFIFQYYEEEERQRGNFPDRFSGHQFPNYSSELNVNALLLGDSALYLCASSFAGLRTDTQYFGPGTRLTVL.